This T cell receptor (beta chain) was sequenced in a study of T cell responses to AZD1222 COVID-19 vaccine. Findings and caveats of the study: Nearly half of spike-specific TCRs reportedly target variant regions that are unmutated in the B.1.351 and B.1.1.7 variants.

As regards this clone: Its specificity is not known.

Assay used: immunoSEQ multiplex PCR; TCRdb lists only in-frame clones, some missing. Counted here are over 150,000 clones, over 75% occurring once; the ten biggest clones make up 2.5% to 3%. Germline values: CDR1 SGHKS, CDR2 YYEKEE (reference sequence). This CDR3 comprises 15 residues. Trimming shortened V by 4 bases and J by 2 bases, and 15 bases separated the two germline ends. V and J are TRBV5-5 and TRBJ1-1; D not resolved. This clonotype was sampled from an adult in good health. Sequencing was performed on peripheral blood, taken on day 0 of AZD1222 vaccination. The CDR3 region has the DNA TGTGCCAGCAGCGCCACGGTGGTCGCCAACACTGAAGCTTTCTTT. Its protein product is CASSATVVANTEAFF.